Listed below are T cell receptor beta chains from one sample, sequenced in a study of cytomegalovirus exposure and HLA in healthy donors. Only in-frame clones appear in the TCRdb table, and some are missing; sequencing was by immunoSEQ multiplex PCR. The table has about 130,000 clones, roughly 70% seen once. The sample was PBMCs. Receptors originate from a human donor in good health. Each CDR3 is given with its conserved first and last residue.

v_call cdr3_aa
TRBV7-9 CASSLGAADSYGYTF
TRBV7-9 CASSSTGGEGNTIYF
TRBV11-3 CASSLAGLAGAYSSEQYF
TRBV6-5 CASSYRGGVITSEQYF
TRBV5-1 CASSLYRGNTEAFF
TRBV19 CASSVSTPPTYEQYF
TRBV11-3 CASRGGARSYNEQFF
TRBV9 CASSLLREANYGYTF
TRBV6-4 CASSPRPHTEAFF
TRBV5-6 CASSLGLAGFNEQFF
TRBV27 CASSPTSNEQYF
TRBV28 CASSLSLKGDKAGYTF
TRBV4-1 CASSQVGGGGTEAFF
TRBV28 CASSFLNQPQHF
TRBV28 CASTTPGLAGGFGTGELFF
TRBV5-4 CASAQGRPPSYEQYF
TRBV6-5 CASSRSENQPQHF
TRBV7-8 CASSSGGQGSTEAFF
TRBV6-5 CASRPDRGGSPLHF
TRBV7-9 CASSLSTVSYEQYF
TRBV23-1 CASSPKRPSAVHEQYF
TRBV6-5 CASTGLGGATEQYF
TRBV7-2 CASRSGLSYNEQFF
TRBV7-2 CASSPWGGNQPQHF
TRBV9 CASSVSDRGGGYTF
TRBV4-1 CASSQGKLTGYEQYF
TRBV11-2 CASSPRTGQNTYEQYF
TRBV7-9 CASQQNLGREGYEQYF
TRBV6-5 CASSYSGNSGNTIYF
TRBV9 CASSVGSTSGGTGELFF
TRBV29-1 CSADIVYGYTF
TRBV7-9 CASSSGSSPPQETQYF
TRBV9 CASSSMGQGFSEQYF
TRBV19 CASSIVRGIQPQHF
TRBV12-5 CASGLGQVSTDTQYF
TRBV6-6 CASSARGEQYF